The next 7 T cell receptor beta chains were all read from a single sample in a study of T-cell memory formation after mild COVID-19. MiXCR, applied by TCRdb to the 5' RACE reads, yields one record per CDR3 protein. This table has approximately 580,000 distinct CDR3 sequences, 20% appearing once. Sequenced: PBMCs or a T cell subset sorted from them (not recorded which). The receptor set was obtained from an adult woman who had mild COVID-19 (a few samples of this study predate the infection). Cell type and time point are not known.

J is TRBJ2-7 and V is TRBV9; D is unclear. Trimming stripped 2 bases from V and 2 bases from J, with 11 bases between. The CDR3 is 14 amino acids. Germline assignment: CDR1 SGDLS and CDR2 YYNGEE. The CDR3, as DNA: TGTGCCAGCAGCGTGGCCCAGGAAGCCTACGAGCAGTACTTC. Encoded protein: CASSVAQEAYEQYF.

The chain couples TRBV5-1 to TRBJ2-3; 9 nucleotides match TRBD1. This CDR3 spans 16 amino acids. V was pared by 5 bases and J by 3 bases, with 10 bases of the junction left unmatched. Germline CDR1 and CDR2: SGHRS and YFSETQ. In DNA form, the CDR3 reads TGCGCCAGCAGGCTCAGGACAGGGGCGTCGACAGATACGCAGTATTTT. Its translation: CASRLRTGASTDTQYF.

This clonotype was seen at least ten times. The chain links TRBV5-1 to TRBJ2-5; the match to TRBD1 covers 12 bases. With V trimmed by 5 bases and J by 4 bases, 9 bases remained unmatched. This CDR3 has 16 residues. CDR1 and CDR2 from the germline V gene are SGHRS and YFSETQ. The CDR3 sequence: CASSSGTGGVGETQYF. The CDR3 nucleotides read TGCGCCAGCAGTTCTGGGACAGGGGGCGTCGGAGAGACCCAGTACTTC.

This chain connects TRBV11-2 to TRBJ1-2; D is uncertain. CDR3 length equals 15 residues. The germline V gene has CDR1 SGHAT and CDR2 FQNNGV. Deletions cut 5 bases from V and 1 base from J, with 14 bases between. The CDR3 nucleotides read TGTGCCAGCAGCCCTAGCCTCAGCGTTAACTATGGCTACACCTTC. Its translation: CASSPSLSVNYGYTF.

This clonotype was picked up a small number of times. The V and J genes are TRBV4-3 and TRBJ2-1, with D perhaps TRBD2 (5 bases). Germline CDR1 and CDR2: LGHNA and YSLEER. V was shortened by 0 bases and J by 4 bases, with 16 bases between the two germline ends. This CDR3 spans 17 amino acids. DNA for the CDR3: TGCGCCAGCAGCCAAGATATCTACGGAGCGGAATACAATGAGCAGTTCTTC. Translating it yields CASSQDIYGAEYNEQFF.

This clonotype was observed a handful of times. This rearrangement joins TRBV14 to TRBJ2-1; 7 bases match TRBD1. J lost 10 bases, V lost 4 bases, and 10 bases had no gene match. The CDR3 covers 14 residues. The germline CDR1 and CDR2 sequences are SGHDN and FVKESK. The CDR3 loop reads CASSLPGQQSEQFF. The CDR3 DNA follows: TGTGCCAGCAGCCTACCGGGACAGCAGTCCGAGCAGTTCTTC.

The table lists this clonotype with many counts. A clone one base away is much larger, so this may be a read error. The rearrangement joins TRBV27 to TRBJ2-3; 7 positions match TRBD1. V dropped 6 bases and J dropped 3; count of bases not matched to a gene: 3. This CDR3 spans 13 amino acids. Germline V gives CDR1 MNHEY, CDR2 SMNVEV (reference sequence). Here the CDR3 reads CASSRQGTDTQYF. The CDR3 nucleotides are TGTGCCAGCAGCCGACAGGGAACAGATACGCAGTATTTT.